The rows below give T cell receptor beta chains drawn from one sample of a study of a mutant IDH1 vaccine in newly diagnosed glioma. Which antigens these TCRs recognize remains unknown. Clones were sequenced by immunoSEQ multiplex PCR, and TCRdb holds only the in-frame ones, with some missing. This table holds about 64,000 clones, about 74% found once. The source was PBMCs, collected from a glioma patient whose treatment included an IDH1 peptide vaccine. The receptors originated from a man over 45 with glioma. The CDR3 runs from the conserved cysteine through the conserved F or W. The D gene is left open where the match is weak. Not every row has a clone size; where given, it reads once, few, many or a size class.

clone_size	d_call	j_call	v_call	cdr3_aa	cdr3_nt
.	.	TRBJ1-4	TRBV4-2	CASSQEAGAEEKLFF	TGTGCCAGCAGCCAAGAGGCGGGGGCGGAGGAAAAACTGTTTTTT
few	.	TRBJ2-5	TRBV16	CASSQSREETQYF	TGTGCCAGCAGCCAATCCAGGGAAGAGACCCAGTACTTC
.	.	TRBJ2-7	TRBV6-5	CASSYDPRGGYEQYF	TGTGCCAGCAGTTACGACCCCCGGGGTGGCTACGAGCAGTACTTC
.	TRBD1	TRBJ1-2	TRBV19	CASTPRARQGHGYTF	TGTGCCAGCACTCCCCGAGCCAGACAGGGGCATGGCTACACCTTC
.	TRBD1	TRBJ1-2	TRBV4-1	CASSQDGTANYGYTF	TGCGCCAGCAGCCAAGACGGGACAGCTAACTATGGCTACACCTTC
few	.	TRBJ2-2	TRBV7-3	CASSLHHGNTGELFF	TGTGCCAGCAGCTTACATCACGGGAACACCGGGGAGCTGTTTTTT
.	.	TRBJ1-6	TRBV14	CASSLGPSNSPLHF	TGTGCCAGCAGCCTAGGACCTTCTAATTCACCCCTCCACTTT
.	.	TRBJ1-2	TRBV6-5	CASSYNKGDGYTF	TGTGCCAGCAGTTACAACAAGGGGGATGGCTACACCTTC
.	.	TRBJ1-4	TRBV7-2	CASSGGGANEKLFF	TGTGCCAGCAGCGGGGGGGGCGCTAATGAAAAACTGTTTTTT
few	.	TRBJ2-7	TRBV2	CASRNREGGFSYEQYF	TGTGCCAGCCGAAACAGGGAGGGTGGGTTTTCCTACGAGCAGTACTTC
.	TRBD1	TRBJ1-1	TRBV28	CASSPQGGNTEAFF	TGTGCCAGCAGCCCCCAGGGGGGGAACACTGAAGCTTTCTTT
.	.	TRBJ2-3	TRBV7-9	CASSPSGDTGTDTQYF	TGTGCCAGCAGCCCCTCAGGGGACACGGGCACAGATACGCAGTATTTT
.	.	TRBJ2-7	TRBV30	CAWSPDREAYEQYF	TGTGCCTGGAGCCCCGACAGGGAGGCCTACGAGCAGTACTTC
.	.	TRBJ2-1	TRBV30	CAWRVSGVNEQFF	TGTGCCTGGAGAGTGTCAGGGGTCAATGAGCAGTTCTTC
.	.	TRBJ2-7	TRBV7-3	CASSLHGESSYEQYF	TGTGCCAGCAGCTTACACGGCGAAAGCTCCTACGAGCAGTACTTC
few	.	TRBJ1-2	TRBV5-6	CASSARVSNYGYTF	TGTGCCAGCAGCGCCCGGGTCTCCAACTATGGCTACACCTTC
.	TRBD1	TRBJ2-1	TRBV6-6	CASTLAGGFILDEQFF	TGTGCCAGCACCTTGGCAGGGGGCTTTATCTTGGATGAGCAGTTCTTC
.	TRBD1	TRBJ1-1	TRBV6-5	CASSSGTVEAFF	TGTGCCAGCAGTTCCGGGACAGTTGAAGCTTTCTTT
.	.	TRBJ2-5	TRBV15	CATSRDLAETQYF	TGTGCCACCAGCAGAGATCTGGCGGAGACCCAGTACTTC
.	TRBD1	TRBJ2-1	TRBV4-1	CASSQDHLGTGYNEQFF	TGCGCCAGCAGCCAAGATCATCTCGGGACAGGTTACAATGAGCAGTTCTTC
.	TRBD1	TRBJ1-2	TRBV19	CASSGQGNYGYTF	TGTGCCAGTAGCGGACAGGGGAACTATGGCTACACCTTC
.	TRBD1	TRBJ2-7	TRBV30	CAWSRDRDGVYEQYF	TGTGCCTGGAGTAGGGACAGGGACGGCGTCTACGAGCAGTACTTC
.	.	TRBJ1-2	TRBV11-2	CASRHTGRADGYTF	TGTGCCAGCAGACATACCGGGCGAGCGGATGGCTACACCTTC
.	.	TRBJ2-5	TRBV7-8	CASTGMGATETQYF	TGTGCCAGCACAGGCATGGGGGCGACAGAGACCCAGTACTTC
.	TRBD1	TRBJ2-7	TRBV7-2	CASSRGQAFAYEQYF	TGTGCCAGCAGTCGGGGACAGGCATTCGCCTACGAGCAGTACTTC
.	.	TRBJ2-7	TRBV4-1	CASSQDHRSYEQYF	TGCGCCAGCAGCCAAGATCACAGGTCCTACGAGCAGTACTTC
.	.	TRBJ2-7	TRBV5-6	CASSPRGYVLYEQYF	TGTGCCAGCAGCCCAAGGGGGTACGTTCTCTACGAGCAGTACTTC
.	.	TRBJ2-5	TRBV2	CASSEGYTQYF	TGTGCCAGCAGTGAGGGCTATACCCAGTACTTC
.	.	TRBJ2-3	TRBV7-8	CASSLYGRTDTQYF	TGTGCCAGCAGCTTATACGGTCGCACAGATACGCAGTATTTT
once	.	TRBJ2-7	TRBV6-5	CASSYGQSYLEQYF	TGTGCCAGCAGTTACGGTCAGTCCTATCTCGAGCAGTACTTC
.	.	TRBJ2-7	TRBV5-6	CASSLAGRGPYEQYF	TGTGCCAGCAGCTTGGCGGGCAGGGGACCCTACGAGCAGTACTTC
.	TRBD2	TRBJ2-6	TRBV5-1	CASSLGRGYGANVLTF	TGCGCCAGCAGCTTGGGGCGGGGGTACGGGGCCAACGTCCTGACTTTC
once	.	TRBJ1-2	TRBV6-5	CASSRQSETNYGYTF	TGTGCCAGCAGCCGACAGAGCGAGACTAACTATGGCTACACCTTC
.	TRBD1	TRBJ2-7	TRBV30	CAWSGTGFYEQYF	TGTGCCTGGAGTGGGACAGGATTCTACGAGCAGTACTTC
once	.	TRBJ2-3	TRBV6-5	CASSLGGEGGDTQYF	TGTGCCAGCAGTTTAGGGGGGGAAGGTGGAGATACGCAGTATTTT
.	TRBD2	TRBJ2-1	TRBV7-2	CASSGTSGGASEQFF	TGTGCCAGCAGCGGGACTAGCGGGGGGGCAAGCGAGCAGTTCTTC
.	.	TRBJ1-1	TRBV18	CASSPVRGRGNTEAFF	TGTGCCAGCTCACCCGTAAGGGGGAGGGGGAACACTGAAGCTTTCTTT
once	.	TRBJ1-3	TRBV5-1	CASSEQSSGNTIYF	TGCGCCAGCAGCGAACAGAGCTCTGGAAACACCATATATTTT
few	TRBD1	TRBJ1-5	TRBV7-6	CASSPDRVNQPQHF	TGTGCCAGCAGCCCGGACAGGGTTAATCAGCCCCAGCATTTT
few	TRBD1	TRBJ1-4	TRBV2	CASRDRTATNEKLFF	TGTGCCAGCAGGGACAGGACTGCAACTAATGAAAAACTGTTTTTT
.	.	TRBJ2-7	TRBV5-1	CASSLGSTGGYEQYF	TGCGCCAGCAGCTTGGGATCGACAGGAGGGTACGAGCAGTACTTC
.	TRBD1	TRBJ2-2	TRBV18	CASSLDRASTGELFF	TGTGCCAGCTCACTTGACAGGGCCTCGACCGGGGAGCTGTTTTTT
.	.	TRBJ1-2	TRBV7-2	CASSSGTFNYGYTF	TGTGCCAGCAGCTCCGGGACTTTTAACTATGGCTACACCTTC
.	.	TRBJ1-6	TRBV14	CASSQAHTTGNLHF	TGTGCCAGCAGCCAAGCCCACACCACAGGGAACCTCCACTTT
.	.	TRBJ1-1	TRBV7-9	CASSLVGRVTEAFF	TGTGCCAGCAGCTTAGTGGGAAGGGTCACTGAAGCTTTCTTT
.	.	TRBJ1-2	TRBV4-2	CASSQEGITYGYTF	TGTGCCAGCAGCCAAGAAGGGATCACCTATGGCTACACCTTC